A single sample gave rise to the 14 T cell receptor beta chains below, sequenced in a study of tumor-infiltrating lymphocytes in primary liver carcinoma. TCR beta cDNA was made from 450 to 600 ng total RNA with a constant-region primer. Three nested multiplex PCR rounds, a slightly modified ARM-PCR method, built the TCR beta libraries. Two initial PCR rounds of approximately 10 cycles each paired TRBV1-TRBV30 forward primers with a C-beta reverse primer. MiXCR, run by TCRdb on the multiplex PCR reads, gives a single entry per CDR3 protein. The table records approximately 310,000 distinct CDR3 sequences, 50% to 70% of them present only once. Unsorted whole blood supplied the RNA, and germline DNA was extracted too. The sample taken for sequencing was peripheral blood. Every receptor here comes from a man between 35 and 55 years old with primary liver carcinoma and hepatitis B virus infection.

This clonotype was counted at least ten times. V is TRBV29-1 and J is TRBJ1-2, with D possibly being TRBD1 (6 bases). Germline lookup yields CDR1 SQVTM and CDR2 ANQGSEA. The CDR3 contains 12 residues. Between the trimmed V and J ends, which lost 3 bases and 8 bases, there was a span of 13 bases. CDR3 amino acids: CSVEGGARGYTF. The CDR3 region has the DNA TGCAGCGTTGAGGGGGGGGCGCGGGGCTACACCTTC.

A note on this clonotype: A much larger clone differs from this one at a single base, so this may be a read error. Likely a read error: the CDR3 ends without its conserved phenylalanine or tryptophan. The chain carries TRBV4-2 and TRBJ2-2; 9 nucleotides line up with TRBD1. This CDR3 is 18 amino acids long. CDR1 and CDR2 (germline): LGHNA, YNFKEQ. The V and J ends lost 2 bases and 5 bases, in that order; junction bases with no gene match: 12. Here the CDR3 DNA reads TGTGCCAGCAGCCAACCCATACCACAGGGGGCGCAAACCGGGGAGCTGTTTTCT. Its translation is CASSQPIPQGAQTGELFS.

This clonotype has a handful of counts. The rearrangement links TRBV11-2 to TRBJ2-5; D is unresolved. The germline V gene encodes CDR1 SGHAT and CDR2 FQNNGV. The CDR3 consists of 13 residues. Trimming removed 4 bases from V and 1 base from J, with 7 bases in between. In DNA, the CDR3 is TGTGCCAGCAGCTCAGCCCTCCAAGAGACCCAGTACTTC. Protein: CASSSALQETQYF. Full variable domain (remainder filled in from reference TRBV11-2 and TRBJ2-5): EAGVAQSPRYKIIEKRQSVAFWCNPISGHATLYWYQQILGQGPKLLIQFQNNGVVDDSQLPKDRFSAERLKGVDSTLKIQPAKLEDSAVYLCASSSALQETQYFGPGTRLLVL.

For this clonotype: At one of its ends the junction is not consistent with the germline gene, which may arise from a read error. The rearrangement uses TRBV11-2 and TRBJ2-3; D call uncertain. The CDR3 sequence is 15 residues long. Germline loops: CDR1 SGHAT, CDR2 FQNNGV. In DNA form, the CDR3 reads TGTGCCAACAGCCGACTCGGCGGTAACACGGATACGCAGTATTTT. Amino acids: CANSRLGGNTDTQYF.

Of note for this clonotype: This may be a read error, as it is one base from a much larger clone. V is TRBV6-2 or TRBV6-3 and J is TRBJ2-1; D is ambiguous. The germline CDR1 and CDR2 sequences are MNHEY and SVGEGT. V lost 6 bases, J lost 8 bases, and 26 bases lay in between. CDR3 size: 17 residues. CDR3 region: CASSSDPWQEIHHEQFF. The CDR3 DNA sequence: TGTGCCAGCAGCTCCGATCCCTGGCAGGAGATTCACCATGAGCAGTTCTTC.

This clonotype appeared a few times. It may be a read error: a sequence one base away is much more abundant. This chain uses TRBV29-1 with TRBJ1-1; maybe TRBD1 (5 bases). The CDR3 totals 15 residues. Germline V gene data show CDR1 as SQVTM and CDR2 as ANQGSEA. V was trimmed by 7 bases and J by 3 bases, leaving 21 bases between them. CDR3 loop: CSAGSGWGMDTEAFF. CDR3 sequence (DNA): TGCAGCGCAGGGTCAGGGTGGGGCATGGACACTGAAGCTTTCTTT.

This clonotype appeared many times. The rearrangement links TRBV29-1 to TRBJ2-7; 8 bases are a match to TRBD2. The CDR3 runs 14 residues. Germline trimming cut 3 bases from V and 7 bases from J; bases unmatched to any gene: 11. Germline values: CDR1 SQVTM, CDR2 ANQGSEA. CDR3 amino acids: CSVDTAGGRGEQYF. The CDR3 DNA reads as TGCAGCGTTGACACGGCGGGAGGCCGCGGGGAGCAGTACTTC.

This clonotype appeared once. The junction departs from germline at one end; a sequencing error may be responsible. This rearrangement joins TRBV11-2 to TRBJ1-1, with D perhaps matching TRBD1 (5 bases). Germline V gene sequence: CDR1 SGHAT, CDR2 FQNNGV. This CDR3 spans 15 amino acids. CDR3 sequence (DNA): TGTGCCAGCAGCCTAGGAGTTGTAGGGGTCGCTGAACCTTTCTTT. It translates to CASSLGVVGVAEPFF.

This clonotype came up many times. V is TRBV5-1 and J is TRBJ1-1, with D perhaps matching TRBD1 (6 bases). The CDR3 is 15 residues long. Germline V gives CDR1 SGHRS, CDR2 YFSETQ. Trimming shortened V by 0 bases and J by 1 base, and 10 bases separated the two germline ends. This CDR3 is CASSLAQGSNTEAFF. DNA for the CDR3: TGCGCCAGCAGCTTGGCCCAGGGGTCGAACACTGAAGCTTTCTTT. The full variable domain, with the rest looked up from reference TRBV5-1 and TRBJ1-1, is KAGVTQTPRYLIKTRGQQVTLSCSPISGHRSVSWYQQTPGQGLQFLFEYFSETQRNKGNFPGRFSGRQFSNSRSEMNVSTLELGDSALYLCASSLAQGSNTEAFFGQGTRLTVV.

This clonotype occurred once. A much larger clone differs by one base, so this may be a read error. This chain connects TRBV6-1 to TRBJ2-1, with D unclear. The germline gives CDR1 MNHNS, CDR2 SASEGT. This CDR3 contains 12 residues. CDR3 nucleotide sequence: TGTGCCAGCAGTGTCGGTCCCAATGTGCAGTTCTTC. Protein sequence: CASSVGPNVQFF.

CDR3 nucleotides: TGTGCCAGCAGTACTCGACTAGGAGAGACCCAGTACTTC. Protein: CASSTRLGETQYF. This chain uses TRBV2 with TRBJ2-5; D may be TRBD2 (6 bases). Trimming took 5 bases from V and 4 from J, leaving 11 bases between them. Germline assignment: CDR1 SNHLY and CDR2 FYNNEI. The CDR3 runs 13 residues.

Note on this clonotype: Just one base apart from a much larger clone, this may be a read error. The CDR3 sequence: CASCPRDRGTETQYF. CDR3 coding DNA: TGCGCCAGCTGCCCCCGGGACAGGGGGACCGAGACCCAGTACTTC. The V and J genes are TRBV4-3 and TRBJ2-5; TRBD1 matches 11 bases. Trimming removed 8 bases from V and 5 bases from J; junction bases left unmatched: 10. The length of the CDR3 is 15 residues. Germline CDR1 is LGHNA and CDR2 is YSLEER.

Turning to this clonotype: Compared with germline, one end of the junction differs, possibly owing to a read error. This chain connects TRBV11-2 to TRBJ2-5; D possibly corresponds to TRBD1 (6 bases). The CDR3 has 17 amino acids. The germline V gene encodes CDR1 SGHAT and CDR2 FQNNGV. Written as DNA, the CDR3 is TGTGCCAGTAGCTTGGGACGGCCAACAGGGTCTCGAGAGACCCAGTACTTC. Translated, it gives CASSLGRPTGSRETQYF.

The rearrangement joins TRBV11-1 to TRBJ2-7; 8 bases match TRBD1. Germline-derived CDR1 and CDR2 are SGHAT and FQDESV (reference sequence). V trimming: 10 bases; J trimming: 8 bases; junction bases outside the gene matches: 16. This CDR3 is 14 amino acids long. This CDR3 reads CANGGGTGFHKQYF. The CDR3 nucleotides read TGTGCCAACGGTGGAGGGACAGGATTCCACAAGCAGTACTTC.